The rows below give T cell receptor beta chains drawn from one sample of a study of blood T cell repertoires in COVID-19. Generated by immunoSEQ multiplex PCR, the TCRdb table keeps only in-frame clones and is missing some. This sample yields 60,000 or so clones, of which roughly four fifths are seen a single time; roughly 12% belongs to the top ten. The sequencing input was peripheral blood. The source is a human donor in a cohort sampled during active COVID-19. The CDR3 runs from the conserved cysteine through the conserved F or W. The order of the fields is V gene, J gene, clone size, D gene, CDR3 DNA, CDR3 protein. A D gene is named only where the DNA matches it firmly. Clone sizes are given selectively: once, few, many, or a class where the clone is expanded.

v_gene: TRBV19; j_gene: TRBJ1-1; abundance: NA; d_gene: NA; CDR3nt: TGTGCCAGTATCAGGGGAGGGGCGAACACTGAAGCTTTCTTT; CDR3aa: CASIRGGANTEAFF
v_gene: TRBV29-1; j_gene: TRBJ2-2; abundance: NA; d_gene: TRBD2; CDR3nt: TGCAGCGTTGGGCGGGAGACCGGGGAGCTGTTTTTT; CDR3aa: CSVGRETGELFF
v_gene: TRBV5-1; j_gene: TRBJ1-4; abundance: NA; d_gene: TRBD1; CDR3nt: TGCGCCAGCAGCGCCCAGACAGGGCTTAATGAAAAACTGTTTTTT; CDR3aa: CASSAQTGLNEKLFF
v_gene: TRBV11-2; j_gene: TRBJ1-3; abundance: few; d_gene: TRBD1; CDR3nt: TGTGCCAGCAGCTTGCAGGGGGCTACTGGAAACACCATATATTTT; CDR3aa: CASSLQGATGNTIYF
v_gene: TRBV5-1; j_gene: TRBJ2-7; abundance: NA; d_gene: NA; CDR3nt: TGCGCCAGCAGCTTGGTGATGGGGGCCGGTTACGAGCAGTACTTC; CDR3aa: CASSLVMGAGYEQYF
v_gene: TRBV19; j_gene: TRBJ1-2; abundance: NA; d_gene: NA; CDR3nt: TGTGCCAGTAGTGGCCCTAACTATGGCTACACCTTC; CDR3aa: CASSGPNYGYTF
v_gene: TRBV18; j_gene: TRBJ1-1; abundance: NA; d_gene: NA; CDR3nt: TGTGCCAGCTCACGGAGGACTGTGAACACTGAAGCTTTCTTT; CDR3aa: CASSRRTVNTEAFF
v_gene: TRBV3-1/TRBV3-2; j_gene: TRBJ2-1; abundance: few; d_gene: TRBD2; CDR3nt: TGTGCCAGCAGCCAAGTCGGGGGGGCCTTTTCCAATGAGCAGTTCTTC; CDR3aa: CASSQVGGAFSNEQFF
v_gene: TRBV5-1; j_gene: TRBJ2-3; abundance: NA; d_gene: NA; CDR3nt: TGCGCCAGCTCACCCGGGGTTAGCACAGATACGCAGTATTTT; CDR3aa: CASSPGVSTDTQYF
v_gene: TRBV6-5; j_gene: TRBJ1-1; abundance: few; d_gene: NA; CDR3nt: TGTGCCAGCACCCGACTTGGCTGGGCTTTCTTT; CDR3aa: CASTRLGWAFF
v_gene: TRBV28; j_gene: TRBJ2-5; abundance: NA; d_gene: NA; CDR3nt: TGTGCCAGCACTAGCAGGATGGAGACCCAGTACTTC; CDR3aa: CASTSRMETQYF
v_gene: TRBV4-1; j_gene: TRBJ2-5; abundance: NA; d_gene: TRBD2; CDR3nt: TGCGCCAGCAGCCGGCCTCGGGGGGACCGGATCGACCAGTACTTC; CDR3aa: CASSRPRGDRIDQYF
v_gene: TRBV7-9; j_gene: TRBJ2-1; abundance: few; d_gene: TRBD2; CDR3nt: TGTGCCAGCAGACGTACTAGCGGCAATGAGCAGTTCTTC; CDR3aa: CASRRTSGNEQFF
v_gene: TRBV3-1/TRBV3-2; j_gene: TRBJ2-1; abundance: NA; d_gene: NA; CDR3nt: TGTGCCAGCAGCCAGCGGGGGCGGGTTGAGCAGTTCTTC; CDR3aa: CASSQRGRVEQFF
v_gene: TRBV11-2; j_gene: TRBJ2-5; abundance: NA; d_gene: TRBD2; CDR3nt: TGTGCCAGCAGCTTCGGACTAGCGGGACAAGAGACCCAGTACTTC; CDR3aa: CASSFGLAGQETQYF
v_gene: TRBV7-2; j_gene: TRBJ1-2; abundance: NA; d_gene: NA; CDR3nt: TGTGCCAGCAGCCAGGAGGGTGTGGGTGGCTACACCTTC; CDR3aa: CASSQEGVGGYTF
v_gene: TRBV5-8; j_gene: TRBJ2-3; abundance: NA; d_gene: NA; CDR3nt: TGTGCCAGCAGCTCATCTCAGGGGGGCCCTAGCACAGATACGCAGTATTTT; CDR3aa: CASSSSQGGPSTDTQYF
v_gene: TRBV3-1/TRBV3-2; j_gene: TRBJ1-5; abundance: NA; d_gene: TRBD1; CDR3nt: TGTGCCAGCAGCCAGGACAGGGGTTTCAGTCAGCCCCAGCATTTT; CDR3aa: CASSQDRGFSQPQHF
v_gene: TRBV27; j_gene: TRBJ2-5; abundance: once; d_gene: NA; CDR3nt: TGTGCCAGCAGCAACAAGGGGATGGGGACCCAGTACTTC; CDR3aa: CASSNKGMGTQYF
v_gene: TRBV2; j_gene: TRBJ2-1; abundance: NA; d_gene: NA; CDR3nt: TGTGCCAGCAGTCGCGCGGGGACGAAGTTCTTC; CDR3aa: CASSRAGTKFF
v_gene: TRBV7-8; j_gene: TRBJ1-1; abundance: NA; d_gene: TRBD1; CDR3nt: TGTGCCAGCAGCACCGAGACAGGGGGTTGGACTGAAGCTTTCTTT; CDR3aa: CASSTETGGWTEAFF
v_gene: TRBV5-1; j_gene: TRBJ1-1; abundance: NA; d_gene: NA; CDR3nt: TGCGCCAGCAGCCCCCTACAGCTACGGAACACTGAAGCTTTCTTT; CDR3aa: CASSPLQLRNTEAFF
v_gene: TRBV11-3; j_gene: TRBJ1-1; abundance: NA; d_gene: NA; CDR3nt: TGTGCCACCAGGGCGGGGACTGAAGCTTTCTTT; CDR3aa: CATRAGTEAFF
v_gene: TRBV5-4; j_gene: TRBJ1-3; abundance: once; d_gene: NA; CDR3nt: TGTGCCAGCAGCTTAAGTCTGCCAGGGCTCTCTGGAAACACCATATATTTT; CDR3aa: CASSLSLPGLSGNTIYF
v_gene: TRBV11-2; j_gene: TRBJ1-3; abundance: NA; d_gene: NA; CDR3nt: TGTGCCAGCAGCCTGGCGGGGGCTTACGGAAACACCATATATTTT; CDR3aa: CASSLAGAYGNTIYF
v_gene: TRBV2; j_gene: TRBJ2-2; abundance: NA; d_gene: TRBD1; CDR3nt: TGTGCCAGCAGTGCAGGGGGCGGCACCGGGGAGCTGTTTTTT; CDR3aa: CASSAGGGTGELFF
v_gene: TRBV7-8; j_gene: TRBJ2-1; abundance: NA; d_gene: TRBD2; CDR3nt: TGTGCCAGCAGCTCTACCCTAGAAGGGCGGGGGGCCTACAATGAGCAGTTCTTC; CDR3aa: CASSSTLEGRGAYNEQFF
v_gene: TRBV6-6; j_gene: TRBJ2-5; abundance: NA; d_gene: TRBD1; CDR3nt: TGTGCCAGCGGGCAGGGGGCTCGGGAGACCCAGTACTTC; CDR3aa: CASGQGARETQYF
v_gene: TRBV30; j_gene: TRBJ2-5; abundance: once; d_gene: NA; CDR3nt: TGTGCCTGGAGTGTTCTGCGGGGGCGGGAGACCCAGTACTTC; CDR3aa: CAWSVLRGRETQYF
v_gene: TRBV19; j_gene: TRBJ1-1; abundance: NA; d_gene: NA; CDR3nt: TGTGCCAGTAGTATAGTAGCCAGGGGTGCTGAAGCTTTCTTT; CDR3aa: CASSIVARGAEAFF
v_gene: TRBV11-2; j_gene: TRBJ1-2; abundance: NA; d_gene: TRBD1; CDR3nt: TGTGCCAGCAGCTTAGATCGGACAGGCCTTGGCTACACCTTC; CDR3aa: CASSLDRTGLGYTF
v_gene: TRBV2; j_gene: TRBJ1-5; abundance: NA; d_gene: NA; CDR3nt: TGTGCCAGCAGTGCCGGAGGGATACGTCGCGAGCCCCAGCATTTT; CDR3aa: CASSAGGIRREPQHF
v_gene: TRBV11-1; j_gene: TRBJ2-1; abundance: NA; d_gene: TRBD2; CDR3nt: TGTGCCAGCAGCCTCGGACTAGCGGGGGTTTTCGATGAGCAGTTCTTC; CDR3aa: CASSLGLAGVFDEQFF
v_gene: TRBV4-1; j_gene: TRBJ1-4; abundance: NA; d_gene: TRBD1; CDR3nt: TGCGCCAGCAGTCAGGGACAGGGGACTGAAAAACTGTTTTTT; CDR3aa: CASSQGQGTEKLFF
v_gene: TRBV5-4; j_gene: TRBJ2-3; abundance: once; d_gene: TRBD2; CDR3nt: TGTGCCAGCAGCTCTCCCGGGGGGTCAACAGATACGCAGTATTTT; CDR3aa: CASSSPGGSTDTQYF
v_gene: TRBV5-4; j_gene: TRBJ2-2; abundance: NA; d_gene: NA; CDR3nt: TGTGCCAGCAGCTTGGACAGGAAACTGGGTGGGGAGCTGTTTTTT; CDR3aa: CASSLDRKLGGELFF
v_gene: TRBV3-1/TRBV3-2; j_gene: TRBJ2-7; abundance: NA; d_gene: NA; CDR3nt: TGTGCCAGCAGCCAAACATCAGGCGAGCAGTACTTC; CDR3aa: CASSQTSGEQYF
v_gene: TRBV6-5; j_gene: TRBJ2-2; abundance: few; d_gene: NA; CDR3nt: TGTGCCAGCAGCCCCTTAGGAGCCGGGGAGCTGTTTTTT; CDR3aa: CASSPLGAGELFF
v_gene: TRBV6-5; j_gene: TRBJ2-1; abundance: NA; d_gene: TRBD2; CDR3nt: TGTGCCAGCGTGGGGAGCGGGGTCTCCTACAATGAGCAGTTCTTC; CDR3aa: CASVGSGVSYNEQFF
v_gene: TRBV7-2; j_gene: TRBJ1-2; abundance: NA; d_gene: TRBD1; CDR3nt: TGTGCCAGCAGCCAAGGGACAGTCTCCAGCTACACCTTC; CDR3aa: CASSQGTVSSYTF
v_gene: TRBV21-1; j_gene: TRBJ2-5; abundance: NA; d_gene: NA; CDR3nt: TGTGCCAGCAACACCCAGGGACTAGCGGGGGGGCCCGGCGCGGGGACCCAGTACTTC; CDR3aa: CASNTQGLAGGPGAGTQYF
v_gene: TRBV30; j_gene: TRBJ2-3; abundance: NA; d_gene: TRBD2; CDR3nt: TGTGCCTGGAGTGCGGCTAGCGGTTATACGCAGTATTTT; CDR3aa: CAWSAASGYTQYF
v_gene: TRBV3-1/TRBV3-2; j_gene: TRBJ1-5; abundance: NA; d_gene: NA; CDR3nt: TGTGCCAGCAGTCCAACGGGAAATCAGCCCCAGCATTTT; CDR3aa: CASSPTGNQPQHF
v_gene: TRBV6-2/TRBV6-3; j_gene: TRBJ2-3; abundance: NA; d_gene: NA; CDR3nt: TGTGCCAGCAGTTACTCCGTGGAGAACACAGATACGCAGTATTTT; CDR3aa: CASSYSVENTDTQYF
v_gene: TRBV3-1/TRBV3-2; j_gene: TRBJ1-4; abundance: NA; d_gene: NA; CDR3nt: TGTGCCAGCAGCCAAGATTCGGGGAGGGGCAATGAAAAACTGTTTTTT; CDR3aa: CASSQDSGRGNEKLFF
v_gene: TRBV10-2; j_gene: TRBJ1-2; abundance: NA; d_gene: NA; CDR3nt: TGCGCCAGCAGTGAGATCGCGGGGGGTCTGGCTGGCTACACCTTC; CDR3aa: CASSEIAGGLAGYTF
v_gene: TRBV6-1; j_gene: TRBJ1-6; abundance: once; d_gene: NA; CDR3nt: TGTGCCAGCAGTGTGAGGCCGAACTCCTATAATTCACCCCTCCACTTT; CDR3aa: CASSVRPNSYNSPLHF
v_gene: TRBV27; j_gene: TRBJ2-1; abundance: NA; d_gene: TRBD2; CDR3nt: TGTGCCAGCAGTTTATATGCCCTGTCTAGCGGGGGGGGAGGGCAGTTCTTC; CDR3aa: CASSLYALSSGGGGQFF
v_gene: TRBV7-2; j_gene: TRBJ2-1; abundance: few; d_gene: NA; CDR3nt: TGTGCCAGCAGCACCCGAGGGGGGGCGCCAGAGCAGTTCTTC; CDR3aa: CASSTRGGAPEQFF
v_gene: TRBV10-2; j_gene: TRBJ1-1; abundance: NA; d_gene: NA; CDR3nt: TGCGCCAGCTCCTCAGGAAACACTGAAGCTTTCTTT; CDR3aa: CASSSGNTEAFF
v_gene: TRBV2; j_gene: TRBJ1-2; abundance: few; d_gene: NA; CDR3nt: TGTGCCAGCAGTAAAGCACTCACAGGGAGCTATGGCTACACCTTC; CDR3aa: CASSKALTGSYGYTF
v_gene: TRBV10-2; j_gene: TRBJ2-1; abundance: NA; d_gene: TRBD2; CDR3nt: TGCGCCAGCAGCTTCCCTCAAGCGGGGAAGGGTGAGCAGTTCTTC; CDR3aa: CASSFPQAGKGEQFF
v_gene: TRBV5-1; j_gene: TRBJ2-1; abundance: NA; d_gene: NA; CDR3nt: TGCGCCAGCAGCGCCACACAGGGTTCCCTCGAACAGTTCTTC; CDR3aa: CASSATQGSLEQFF
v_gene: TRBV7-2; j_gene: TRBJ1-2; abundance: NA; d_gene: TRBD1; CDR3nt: TGTGCCAGCAGCCCGACAGGGTTAAGTGGCTACACCTTC; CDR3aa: CASSPTGLSGYTF
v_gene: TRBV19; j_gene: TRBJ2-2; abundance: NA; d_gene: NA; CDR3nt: TGTGCCAGTAACGTAGGCGGCGGCACCGGGGAGCTGTTTTTT; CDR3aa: CASNVGGGTGELFF